The 10 T cell receptor beta chains reported below all come from one sample, sequenced in a study of shared clonotypes between healthy human individuals. Using immunoSEQ multiplex PCR, the repertoire was profiled, and TCRdb retains in-frame clones only, with some absent. The sample shows hundreds of thousands of clones, roughly three quarters of them seen only once. The sequencing sample was made of PBMCs. The receptors shown here come from a woman in her 40s in good health. Some clones in this sample may be carry-over from other donors' samples.

J is TRBJ2-7 and V is TRBV28; either TRBD1 or TRBD2 may supply D (5 bases each). CDR3 length: 14 residues. V was clipped by 5 bases and J by 0 bases, with 11 bases between them. Germline V gene sequence: CDR1 MDHEN, CDR2 SYDVKM. In nucleotides, the CDR3 is TGTGCCAGCAGTACAGGAGGAAGCTCCTACGAGCAGTACTTC. As protein: CASSTGGSSYEQYF. The complete variable domain, with remaining parts taken from reference TRBV28 and TRBJ2-7, reads DVKVTQSSRYLVKRTGEKVFLECVQDMDHENMFWYRQDPGLGLRLIYFSYDVKMKEKGDIPEGYSVSREKKERFSLILESASTNQTSMYLCASSTGGSSYEQYFGPGTRLTVT.

V usage is TRBV2 and J usage is TRBJ2-6, with a tentative D call TRBD1 (6 bases). CDR1 and CDR2 from the germline V gene are SNHLY and FYNNEI. The germline V and J ends were trimmed by 4 bases and 2 bases, with 15 bases remaining between them. The CDR3 covers 17 residues. CDR3 bases: TGTGCCAGCAGTGGTACAGGGCGTGGACCTGGGGCCAACGTCCTGACTTTC. It specifies CASSGTGRGPGANVLTF.

In its sample, this clone was seen a few times. The chain uses TRBV6-1 and TRBJ2-5, with D perhaps TRBD2 (7 bases). The V gene's germline CDR1 is MNHNS and CDR2 SASEGT. V lost 4 bases and J lost 7, with 34 bases in between. There are 20 residues in the CDR3. CDR3 sequence (DNA): TGTGCCAGCAGTGTACCCCTTGGGGGCGGGAGACGCCTAAACCCAGTGACCCAGTACTTC. It translates to CASSVPLGGGRRLNPVTQYF.

This chain links TRBV5-4 with TRBJ2-2; TRBD2 aligns across 9 bases. Trimming took 3 bases from V and 0 from J; bases not matched to a gene: 3. The CDR3 is made up of 16 amino acids. Germline loops: CDR1 SGHNT, CDR2 YYREEE (reference sequence). The CDR3, as DNA: TGTGCCAGCAGCTCGCGGACTAGCGCGAACACCGGGGAGCTGTTTTTT. Translated: CASSSRTSANTGELFF. Full variable domain (outside the CDR3, taken from reference TRBV5-4 and TRBJ2-2): ETGVTQSPTHLIKTRGQQVTLRCSSQSGHNTVSWYQQALGQGPQFIFQYYREEENGRGNFPPRFSGLQFPNYSSELNVNALELDDSALYLCASSSRTSANTGELFFGEGSRLTVL.

This clone has just one count. The V and J genes are TRBV4-3 and TRBJ1-3, with D possibly TRBD1 on 5 matching bases. Germline lookup yields CDR1 LGHNA and CDR2 YSLEER. The length of the CDR3 is 15 residues. V lost 0 bases and J lost 0, with 6 bases in between. CDR3 bases: TGCGCCAGCAGCCAAGAGGGGGGCTCTGGAAACACCATATATTTT. This translates into CASSQEGGSGNTIYF.

The chain joins TRBV19 to TRBJ2-1; TRBD2 aligns across 7 bases. The germline gives CDR1 LNHDA, CDR2 SQIVND (reference sequence). The V segment lost 3 bases and the J segment 4 bases; nucleotides outside the gene matches: 6. This CDR3 region has 15 residues. The CDR3 loop is CASSMPAGTYNEQFF. The DNA for the CDR3 is TGTGCCAGTAGTATGCCAGCGGGGACTTACAATGAGCAGTTCTTC.

The V call is TRBV2, the J call TRBJ1-5; D gene unclear. The V and J ends lost 4 bases and 1 base respectively, with 2 bases between them. Germline CDR1 SNHLY, CDR2 FYNNEI. CDR3 length: 12 residues. The CDR3 loop is CASSVSNQPQHF. CDR3 coding DNA: TGTGCCAGCAGTGTCAGCAATCAGCCCCAGCATTTT.

There are many counts of this clone. The chain employs TRBV7-9 and TRBJ2-7; D unresolved. V was pared by 5 bases and J by 5 bases, with 7 bases between. The CDR3 is 11 residues long. CDR1 is SEHNR and CDR2 is FQNEAQ in the germline V gene (reference sequence). The chain's CDR3 is CASSPYDEQYF. The DNA of the CDR3 is TGTGCCAGCAGCCCCTACGACGAGCAGTACTTC.

The chain couples TRBV7-6 to TRBJ1-1, with TRBD1 as a possible D gene (6 bases). The V gene lost 1 base and the J gene lost 1 base, with 13 bases spanning the gap. CDR1 SGHVS and CDR2 FNYEAQ come from the germline V gene. The CDR3 sequence is 16 residues long. CDR3 DNA: TGTGCCAGCAGCTTAGGTCAGGGGATTGGGAACACTGAAGCTTTCTTT. Protein product: CASSLGQGIGNTEAFF. Full variable domain (remainder filled in from reference TRBV7-6 and TRBJ1-1): GAGVSQSPRYKVTKRGQDVALRCDPISGHVSLYWYRQALGQGPEFLTYFNYEAQQDKSGLPNDRFSAERPEGSISTLTIQRTEQRDSAMYRCASSLGQGIGNTEAFFGQGTRLTVV.

The rearrangement uses TRBV6-6 and TRBJ1-3; 7 bases match TRBD1. Germline lookup yields CDR1 MNHNY and CDR2 SVGAGI (reference sequence). The CDR3 has 15 amino acids. V lost 4 bases, J lost 2 bases, and 5 bases stayed unmatched. CDR3 coding DNA: TGTGCCAGCAGTTCCCCCGACAGGGCTGGAAACACCATATATTTT. It encodes CASSSPDRAGNTIYF.